This T cell receptor (beta chain) was observed in a study of OX40 agonist ivuxolimab in advanced cancers. CDR1 is SGHNT, CDR2 YYREEE, per germline (reference sequence). CDR3 length: 16 amino acids. Trimming pared 0 bases from V and 3 bases from J, leaving 13 bases between. The table came from immunoSEQ multiplex PCR; TCRdb's copy has only in-frame clones and leaves some out. The sample records about 46,000 clones, 70% to 90% being singletons. This sample comprised CD4+ or CD8+ T cells sorted from blood, obtained in a trial of the OX40 agonist ivuxolimab. The chain recombines TRBV5-4 with TRBJ2-1; D is undetermined. This receptor was taken from an adult with an advanced solid tumor such as melanoma, head and neck, liver or kidney cancer. For the CDR3, the DNA is TGTGCCAGCAGCTTGGGATCTTCTAGACGCTACAATGAGCAGTTCTTC. Amino acid sequence: CASSLGSSRRYNEQFF.